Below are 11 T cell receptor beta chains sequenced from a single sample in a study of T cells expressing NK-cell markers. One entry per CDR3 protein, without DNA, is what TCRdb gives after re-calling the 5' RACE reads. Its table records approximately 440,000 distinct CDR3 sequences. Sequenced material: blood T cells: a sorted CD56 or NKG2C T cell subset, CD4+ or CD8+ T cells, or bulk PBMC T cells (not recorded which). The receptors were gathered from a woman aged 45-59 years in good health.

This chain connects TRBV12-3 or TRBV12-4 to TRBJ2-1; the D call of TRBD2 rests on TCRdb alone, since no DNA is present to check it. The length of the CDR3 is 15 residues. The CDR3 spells CASRPAGGVRNEQFF.

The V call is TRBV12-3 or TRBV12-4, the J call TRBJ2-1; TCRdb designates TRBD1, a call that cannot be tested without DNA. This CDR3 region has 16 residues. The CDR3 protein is CASSPTGAFSYNEQFF.

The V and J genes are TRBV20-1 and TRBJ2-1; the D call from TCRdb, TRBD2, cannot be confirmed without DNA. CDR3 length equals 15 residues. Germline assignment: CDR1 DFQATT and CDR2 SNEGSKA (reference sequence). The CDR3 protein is CSARATSGIRYEQFF.

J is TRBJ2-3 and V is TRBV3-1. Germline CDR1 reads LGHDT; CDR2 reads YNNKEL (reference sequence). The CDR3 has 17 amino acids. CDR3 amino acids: CASSRSSGTASTDTQYF.

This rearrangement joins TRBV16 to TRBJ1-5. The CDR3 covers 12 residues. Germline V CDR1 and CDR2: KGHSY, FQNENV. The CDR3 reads CASTQIGKPQHF.

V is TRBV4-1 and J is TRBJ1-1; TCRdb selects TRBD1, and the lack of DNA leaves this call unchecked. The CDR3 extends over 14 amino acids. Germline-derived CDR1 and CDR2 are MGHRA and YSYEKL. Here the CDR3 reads CASGGGAKNTEAFF.

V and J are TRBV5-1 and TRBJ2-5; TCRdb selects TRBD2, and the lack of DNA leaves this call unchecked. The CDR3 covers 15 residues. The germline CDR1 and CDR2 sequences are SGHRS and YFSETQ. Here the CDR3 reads CASALRWRESETQYF. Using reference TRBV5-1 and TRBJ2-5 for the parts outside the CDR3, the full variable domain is KAGVTQTPRYLIKTRGQQVTLSCSPISGHRSVSWYQQTPGQGLQFLFEYFSETQRNKGNFPGRFSGRQFSNSRSEMNVSTLELGDSALYLCASALRWRESETQYFGPGTRLLVL.

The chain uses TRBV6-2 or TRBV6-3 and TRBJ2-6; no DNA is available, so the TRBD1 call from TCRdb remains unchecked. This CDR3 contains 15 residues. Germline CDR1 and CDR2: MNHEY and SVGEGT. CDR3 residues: CASKGTPGGPNVLTF.

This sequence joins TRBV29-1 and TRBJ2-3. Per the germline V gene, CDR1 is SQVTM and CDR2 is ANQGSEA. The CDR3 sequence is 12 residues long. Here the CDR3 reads CSVGVDPYTQYF.

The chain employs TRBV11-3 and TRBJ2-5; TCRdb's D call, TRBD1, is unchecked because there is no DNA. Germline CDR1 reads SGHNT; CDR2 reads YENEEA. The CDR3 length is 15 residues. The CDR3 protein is CASSARVGVGETQYF.

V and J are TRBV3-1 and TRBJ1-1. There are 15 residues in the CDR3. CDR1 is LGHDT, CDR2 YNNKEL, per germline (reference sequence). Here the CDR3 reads CASSQGRGGNTEAFF. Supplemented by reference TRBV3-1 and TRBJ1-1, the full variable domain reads DTAVSQTPKYLVTQMGNDKSIKCEQNLGHDTMYWYKQDSKKFLKIMFSYNNKELIINETVPNRFSPKSPDKAHLNLHINSLELGDSAVYFCASSQGRGGNTEAFFGQGTRLTVV.